Following are 12 T cell receptor beta chains from one sample sequenced in a study of blood T cell repertoires in COVID-19. Using immunoSEQ multiplex PCR, the repertoire was profiled, and TCRdb retains in-frame clones only, with some absent. The repertoire holds some 40,000 clones, with about nine tenths as singletons. Specimen: peripheral blood. The source of these receptors is a man aged 65 to 79 with acute or convalescent COVID-19.

The chain uses TRBV24-1 and TRBJ1-2, with D possibly TRBD1 on 5 matching bases. The germline V gene has CDR1 KGHDR and CDR2 SFDVKD. Trimming stripped 4 bases from V and 7 bases from J, with 12 bases between. CDR3 length: 13 amino acids. The CDR3 loop reads CATSDVTGVGYTF. The CDR3 DNA is TGTGCCACCAGTGACGTAACAGGAGTTGGCTACACCTTC.

CDR3 amino acids: CASSVGTAPNTGELFF. In nucleotides, the CDR3 is TGTGCCAGCAGCGTAGGAACAGCTCCAAACACCGGGGAGCTGTTTTTT. J is TRBJ2-2 and V is TRBV9; D call uncertain. Germline CDR1 reads SGDLS; CDR2 reads YYNGEE. V dropped 0 bases and J dropped 2 bases, with 11 bases sitting between them. This CDR3 contains 16 residues.

The CDR3 loop is CASSLDTSFSYEQYF. The CDR3 DNA follows: TGCGCCAGCAGCTTGGACACCTCGTTTTCCTACGAGCAGTACTTC. This chain joins TRBV5-1 and TRBJ2-7; no reliable D call. The V and J ends lost 0 bases and 1 base respectively, with 11 bases between them. The germline V gene encodes CDR1 SGHRS and CDR2 YFSETQ. The CDR3 runs 15 residues.

The rearrangement uses TRBV7-2 and TRBJ1-5; TRBD1 might be the D (6 bases). Trimming cost V 5 bases and J 5 bases, with 10 bases left between them. Germline CDR1 and CDR2: SGHTA and FQGNSA. The length of the CDR3 is 13 residues. CDR3 DNA sequence: TGTGCCAGCAGCCCACAGGGTGATCAGCCCCAGCATTTT. This sequence encodes CASSPQGDQPQHF.

The chain joins TRBV28 to TRBJ1-2, with TRBD1 identical over 8 bases. V lost 8 bases, J lost 4 bases, and 6 bases stayed unmatched. Germline V gene lookup returns CDR1 MDHEN and CDR2 SYDVKM. CDR3 length equals 13 residues. Here the CDR3 reads CASAGQGGYGYTF. The CDR3 DNA follows: TGTGCCAGCGCCGGACAGGGAGGCTATGGCTACACCTTC.

This chain links TRBV7-9 with TRBJ2-3, with 7 bases identical to TRBD2. The CDR3 has 16 residues. Germline loops: CDR1 SEHNR, CDR2 FQNEAQ (reference sequence). The trim removed 2 bases at V and 2 bases at J, leaving 7 bases unmatched. In DNA form, the CDR3 reads TGTGCCAGCAGCTTAATGGGCGGGAGTCCCACAGATACGCAGTATTTT. Amino acids: CASSLMGGSPTDTQYF.

J is TRBJ2-2 and V is TRBV5-1; D is ambiguous. Germline CDR1 and CDR2: SGHRS and YFSETQ. Trimming removed 1 base at V and 3 bases at J, with 4 bases between. The CDR3 has 13 residues. CDR3 in amino acids: CASSLTDTGELFF. The CDR3 DNA follows: TGCGCCAGCAGCTTGACAGACACCGGGGAGCTGTTTTTT.

This sequence joins TRBV19 and TRBJ1-2, with 7 bases aligning to TRBD1. Germline loops: CDR1 LNHDA, CDR2 SQIVND (reference sequence). Trimming removed 0 bases from V and 6 bases from J; junction bases left unmatched: 1. The CDR3 runs to 13 residues. CDR3 bases: TGTGCCAGTAGTATAGAAGGACAGGATGGCTACACCTTC. It encodes CASSIEGQDGYTF.

This clone was seen just once. The rearrangement links TRBV18 to TRBJ1-1; TRBD1 agrees at 7 bases. The CDR3 spans 13 residues. Germline V gene sequence: CDR1 KGHSH, CDR2 LQKENI. The V segment lost 7 bases and the J segment 1 base; nucleotides outside the gene matches: 3. CDR3 DNA sequence: TGTGCCAGCTTGGGACAGCAGAACACTGAAGCTTTCTTT. Protein sequence: CASLGQQNTEAFF.

This clone was observed a handful of times. J is TRBJ2-6 and V is TRBV5-5; TRBD1 might be the D (6 bases). The CDR3 length is 16 residues. Germline CDR1 and CDR2: SGHKS and YYEKEE (reference sequence). The V end lost 4 bases, the J end lost 0 bases, and 11 bases lay between the germline ends. Here the CDR3 DNA reads TGTGCCAGCAGCCCTCAGGGGCTCTCTGGGGCCAACGTCCTGACTTTC. Translated: CASSPQGLSGANVLTF.

The chain has TRBV12-3 or TRBV12-4 and TRBJ1-5; the D is unclear. V lost 3 bases and J 5 bases, leaving 5 bases between the germline ends. The CDR3 loop spans 12 amino acids. CDR3 DNA sequence: TGTGCCAGCAGTTTCGGAGATCAGCCCCAGCATTTT. Residues: CASSFGDQPQHF.

The rearrangement joins TRBV7-2 to TRBJ1-2; D remains unclear. The germline V and J ends were trimmed by 3 bases and 8 bases, with 7 bases remaining between them. Germline CDR1 and CDR2: SGHTA and FQGNSA. The CDR3 is 11 residues long. The CDR3 protein is CASSLAWGYTF. Written as DNA, the CDR3 is TGTGCCAGCAGCTTGGCATGGGGCTACACCTTC.